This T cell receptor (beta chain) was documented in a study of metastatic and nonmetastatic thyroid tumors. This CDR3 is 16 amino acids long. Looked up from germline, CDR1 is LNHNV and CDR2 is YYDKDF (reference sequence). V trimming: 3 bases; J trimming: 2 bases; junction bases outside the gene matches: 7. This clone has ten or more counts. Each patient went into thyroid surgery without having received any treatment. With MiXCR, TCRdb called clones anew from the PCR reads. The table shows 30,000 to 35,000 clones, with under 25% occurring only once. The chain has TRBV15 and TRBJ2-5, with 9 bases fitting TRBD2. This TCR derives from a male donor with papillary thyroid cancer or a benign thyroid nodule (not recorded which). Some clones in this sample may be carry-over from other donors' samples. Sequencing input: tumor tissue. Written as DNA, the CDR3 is TGTGCCACCAGCAGCGGGACTAGCCAAAAACAAGAGACCCAGTACTTC. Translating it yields CATSSGTSQKQETQYF. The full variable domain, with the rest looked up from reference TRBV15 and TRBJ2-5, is DAMVIQNPRYQVTQFGKPVTLSCSQTLNHNVMYWYQQKSSQAPKLLFHYYDKDFNNEADTPDNFQSRRPNTSFCFLDIRSPGLGDTAMYLCATSSGTSQKQETQYFGPGTRLLVL.